The clone carrying this T cell receptor (beta chain) was recorded many times. Deletions cut 1 base from V and 1 base from J, with 6 bases between. The V gene's germline CDR1 is KGHSH and CDR2 LQKENI. The CDR3 contains 14 residues. The record originates from a study of T cell repertoires in cytomegalovirus infection. Via MiXCR, TCRdb re-called the reads, giving one row per CDR3 protein. This sample has about 130,000 distinct CDR3 sequences; approximately 9.2% occur once, and the top ten carry 10%. This chain connects TRBV18 to TRBJ2-3; D not resolved. The sequence derives from a human donor in good health (CMV status not recorded). Some clones in this sample may be carry-over from other donors' samples. The sequenced sample consisted of PBMCs. The CDR3 loop reads CASSPLGGTDTQYF. CDR3 in DNA: TGTGCCAGCTCACCACTTGGAGGCACAGATACGCAGTATTTT.